This T cell receptor (beta chain) was sequenced for a study of blood T cell repertoires in COVID-19. Study-wide background: The United States, Italy and Spain supplied acute and convalescent COVID-19 samples. From T cells, B-cell-depleted T cells, or PBMCs came the material, which was cDNA or gDNA.

As regards this clone: One junction end does not reproduce the germline sequence, and a read error may be involved.

Original methodology: Amplification of reference gene primers was used by the study to estimate nucleated cell counts. The method was immunoSEQ multiplex PCR; TCRdb's version includes in-frame clones alone and lacks a portion of them. The V and J calls and clone size come from that table; D and trimming were worked out from the DNA. This sample has about 76,000 clones; roughly 80% occur once, and the top ten carry 18%. The germline V gene encodes CDR1 MNHEY and CDR2 SVGAGI. The CDR3 spans 14 residues. The sequencing input was peripheral blood. This clonotype originated in a woman aged 60-70 years with acute or convalescent COVID-19. The genes are TRBV6-5 and TRBJ1-5; TRBD1 aligns across 9 bases. This CDR3 is CVSKGTGLNQPQHF. The CDR3, as DNA: TGTGTCAGCAAGGGGACAGGGCTTAATCAGCCCCAGCATTTT.